One sample yielded the 19 T cell receptor beta chains listed below, sequenced in a study of blood T cell repertoires in COVID-19. Generated by immunoSEQ multiplex PCR, the TCRdb table keeps only in-frame clones and is missing some. Of 300,000 to 450,000 clones listed, 88% were seen once; the top ten hold approximately 1%. The sequenced sample was PBMCs or T cells enriched from blood (not recorded which). These receptors all come from a woman in her twenties or thirties who had been exposed to COVID-19.

This clone appeared a few times. Other DNA sequences in this specimen translate into the identical CDR3. This sequence joins TRBV3-1 (or the pseudogene TRBV3-2) and TRBJ2-3; tentatively, D is TRBD2 (5 bases). Germline CDR1 reads LGHDT; CDR2 reads YNNKEL (reference sequence). The CDR3 covers 14 residues. V lost 1 base, J lost 0 bases, and 5 bases lay in between. CDR3 coding DNA: TGTGCCAGCAGCCAAGGGACTAGCACAGATACGCAGTATTTT. Protein product: CASSQGTSTDTQYF.

The gene calls are TRBV27 and TRBJ2-7; perhaps TRBD2 as D (6 bases). The V gene lost 5 bases and the J gene lost 8 bases, with 16 bases spanning the gap. Germline CDR1 reads MNHEY; CDR2 reads SMNVEV (reference sequence). This CDR3 comprises 13 residues. CDR3 in amino acids: CASSPRPGRQQYF. The CDR3, as DNA: TGTGCCAGCAGTCCACGACCGGGGAGGCAGCAGTACTTC.

This clone occurred a few times. J is TRBJ1-5 and V is TRBV27; D call uncertain. Germline CDR1 reads MNHEY; CDR2 reads SMNVEV (reference sequence). The CDR3 extends over 13 amino acids. V lost 8 bases and J lost 3, with 11 bases in between. In DNA form, the CDR3 reads TGTGCCAGCTCCAGAGGCTACAATCAGCCCCAGCATTTT. This codes for CASSRGYNQPQHF.

This rearrangement joins TRBV11-3 to TRBJ1-2; TRBD1 aligns across 7 bases. CDR3 length equals 14 residues. V lost 5 bases to trimming and J lost 2 bases; unmatched junction nucleotides: 5. The germline V gene encodes CDR1 SGHNT and CDR2 YENEEA. The CDR3 DNA sequence: TGTGCCAGCAGCACGGGACAGTCCAACTATGGCTACACCTTC. Translated: CASSTGQSNYGYTF.

There are a few counts of this clone. This chain uses TRBV28 with TRBJ2-7; D is ambiguous. Trimming removed 6 bases at V and 7 bases at J, with 10 bases between. The CDR3 length is 11 residues. Germline CDR1 and CDR2: MDHEN and SYDVKM. The CDR3 is CASSPRWEQYF. As DNA, the CDR3 is TGTGCCAGCAGCCCGCGCTGGGAGCAGTACTTC.

This chain links TRBV6-5 with TRBJ2-7; TRBD2 matches at 11 bases. CDR1 MNHEY and CDR2 SVGAGI come from the germline V gene. V was clipped by 6 bases and J by 7 bases; unmatched bases: 8. The CDR3 consists of 14 residues. CDR3 loop: CASSQGLAVVEQYF. The CDR3, as DNA: TGTGCCAGCAGCCAGGGACTAGCGGTGGTAGAGCAGTACTTC.

The chain couples TRBV27 to TRBJ2-2; perhaps TRBD2 as D (5 bases). Deletions cut 6 bases from V and 8 bases from J, with 13 bases between. The CDR3 runs 13 residues. Germline CDR1 is MNHEY and CDR2 is SMNVEV (reference sequence). The CDR3 loop is CASSSNREGELFF. The CDR3 nucleotides are TGTGCCAGCAGCAGCAATCGGGAAGGGGAGCTGTTTTTT.

This clone has just one count. The chain uses TRBV29-1 and TRBJ2-7, with 7 bases matching TRBD1. V shed 4 bases, J shed 0 bases, and the junction held 6 bases outside the gene matches. The CDR3 runs to 14 residues. Germline V CDR1 and CDR2: SQVTM, ANQGSEA. The CDR3 nucleotides are TGCAGCGTTGGAGAGGACAGGACCTCCTACGAGCAGTACTTC. As protein: CSVGEDRTSYEQYF.

This chain joins TRBV18 and TRBJ2-1; D uncertain. The V and J ends lost 0 bases and 7 bases respectively, with 4 bases between them. The CDR3 spans 12 residues. Germline assignment: CDR1 KGHSH and CDR2 LQKENI. CDR3 DNA: TGTGCCAGCTCACCACCGAGAAATGAGCAGTTCTTC. This encodes CASSPPRNEQFF.

This chain uses TRBV6-5 with TRBJ2-7; 8 bases align to TRBD1. Germline CDR1 and CDR2: MNHEY and SVGAGI. The CDR3 covers 14 residues. After removal of 10 bases from V and 1 base from J, the junction contained 9 bases not matched to a gene. CDR3 nucleotide sequence: TGTGCCATTCGGGACAGGATAGAATCCTACGAGCAGTACTTC. This translates into CAIRDRIESYEQYF.

This chain joins TRBV30 and TRBJ1-2; 8 nucleotides line up with TRBD1. The germline CDR1 and CDR2 sequences are GTSNPN and SVGIG (reference sequence). V lost 0 bases, J lost 5 bases, and 5 bases stayed unmatched. This CDR3 spans 14 amino acids. CDR3 sequence reads: CAWSVLGQGYGYTF. The CDR3 DNA follows: TGTGCCTGGAGTGTACTCGGACAGGGATATGGCTACACCTTC.

The chain carries TRBV5-1 and TRBJ1-2; possibly TRBD1 for D (6 bases). Per the germline V gene, CDR1 is SGHRS and CDR2 is YFSETQ. The CDR3 runs to 14 residues. V was cut by 4 bases and J by 3 bases, with 13 bases left in between. The DNA for the CDR3 is TGCGCCAGCAGCGCTTCAGGGGCGGACTATGGCTACACCTTC. It codes for CASSASGADYGYTF.

This clone was counted a few times. The chain employs TRBV18 and TRBJ1-2; TRBD1 matches at 10 bases. The CDR3 extends over 15 amino acids. J lost 8 bases, V lost 2 bases, and 8 bases had no gene match. Per germline, CDR1 KGHSH and CDR2 LQKENI. The CDR3 loop reads CASSPAGQGLRGYTF. In nucleotides, the CDR3 is TGTGCCAGCTCACCAGCGGGACAGGGGTTACGGGGCTACACCTTC.

This clone was counted only a few times. The rearrangement uses TRBV5-1 and TRBJ2-3; D perhaps matches TRBD1 (5 bases). CDR1 is SGHRS, CDR2 YFSETQ, per germline. V was cut by 1 base and J by 5 bases, with 5 bases left in between. The CDR3 has 12 amino acids. Written as DNA, the CDR3 is TGCGCCAGCAGCTTGAGGGGAGATACGCAGTATTTT. This translates into CASSLRGDTQYF. The full variable domain, its missing parts supplied by reference TRBV5-1 and TRBJ2-3, is KAGVTQTPRYLIKTRGQQVTLSCSPISGHRSVSWYQQTPGQGLQFLFEYFSETQRNKGNFPGRFSGRQFSNSRSEMNVSTLELGDSALYLCASSLRGDTQYFGPGTRLTVL.

This chain links TRBV19 with TRBJ2-5, with 9 bases matching TRBD2. Losses at the gene ends were 6 bases for V and 5 bases for J; bases not matched to a gene: 4. The CDR3 spans 13 residues. Germline V CDR1 and CDR2: LNHDA, SQIVND (reference sequence). DNA for the CDR3: TGTGCCAGTAGGGTAGCGGGAGCTGAGACCCAGTACTTC. Its protein is CASRVAGAETQYF.

This chain connects TRBV9 to TRBJ1-6; 8 positions agree with TRBD1. The CDR3 length is 15 residues. CDR1 is SGDLS and CDR2 is YYNGEE in the germline V gene. Trimming at V came to 4 bases and at J to 6 bases, leaving 6 bases not matched to a gene. This CDR3 is CASSPGGAGNSPLHF. CDR3 sequence (DNA): TGTGCCAGCAGCCCAGGGGGCGCCGGTAATTCACCCCTCCACTTT.

The J gene is TRBJ2-7, the V gene TRBV12-3 or TRBV12-4; 7 bases are shared with TRBD1. V was clipped by 4 bases and J by 7 bases; unmatched bases: 7. This CDR3 is 13 amino acids long. DNA for the CDR3: TGTGCCAGCAGTTCCCGGACAGGAAGGGAGCAGTACTTC. Encoded protein: CASSSRTGREQYF.

The gene calls are TRBV19 and TRBJ2-3, with 10 bases aligning to TRBD2. In germline, CDR1 is LNHDA, CDR2 SQIVND (reference sequence). This CDR3 contains 18 residues. V gave up 5 bases and J gave up 1 base; unmatched junction bases: 12. CDR3 DNA sequence: TGTGCCAGTAGTCAATTTTCCCCTCTAGCGGGGGGCACAGATACGCAGTATTTT. This encodes CASSQFSPLAGGTDTQYF. Full variable domain (rest looked up from reference TRBV19 and TRBJ2-3): DGGITQSPKYLFRKEGQNVTLSCEQNLNHDAMYWYRQDPGQGLRLIYYSQIVNDFQKGDIAEGYSVSREKKESFPLTVTSAQKNPTAFYLCASSQFSPLAGGTDTQYFGPGTRLTVL.

CDR3 sequence reads: CASSIAPQGRNYGYTF. CDR3 coding DNA: TGTGCCAGTAGTATAGCCCCACAGGGCCGGAACTATGGCTACACCTTC. The rearrangement links TRBV19 to TRBJ1-2; perhaps TRBD1 as D (6 bases). The CDR3 length is 16 residues. CDR1 LNHDA and CDR2 SQIVND come from the germline V gene (reference sequence). The V end lost 1 base, the J end lost 2 bases, and 14 bases lay between the germline ends. Complete variable domain (other parts from reference TRBV19 and TRBJ1-2): DGGITQSPKYLFRKEGQNVTLSCEQNLNHDAMYWYRQDPGQGLRLIYYSQIVNDFQKGDIAEGYSVSREKKESFPLTVTSAQKNPTAFYLCASSIAPQGRNYGYTFGSGTRLTVV.